One sample yielded the 2 T cell receptor beta chains listed below, sequenced in a study of blood T cell repertoires in COVID-19. The data were produced by immunoSEQ multiplex PCR, yet TCRdb's version contains in-frame clones alone and is incomplete. The sample shows 30,000 or so clones, around 92% of them seen only once. Source material: peripheral blood. These receptors all come from a human donor in a cohort sampled during active COVID-19.

This clone was recorded once. The chain joins TRBV9 to TRBJ2-2; D gene ambiguous. This CDR3 is built from 16 residues. Looked up from germline, CDR1 is SGDLS and CDR2 is YYNGEE. V was clipped by 2 bases and J by 3 bases, with 14 bases between them. The CDR3 region is CASSVARSSYTGELFF. The CDR3 DNA reads TGTGCCAGCAGCGTCGCTAGGTCATCCTACACCGGGGAGCTGTTTTTT. Full variable domain (rest looked up from reference TRBV9 and TRBJ2-2): DSGVTQTPKHLITATGQRVTLRCSPRSGDLSVYWYQQSLDQGLQFLIQYYNGEERAKGNILERFSAQQFPDLHSELNLSSLELGDSALYFCASSVARSSYTGELFFGEGSRLTVL.

V and J are TRBV5-1 and TRBJ2-5; D is possibly TRBD1 (6 bases). CDR3 size: 15 residues. Germline V lookup: CDR1 SGHRS, CDR2 YFSETQ. The germline V and J ends were trimmed by 3 bases and 0 bases, with 12 bases remaining between them. CDR3: CASSSGDTYQETQYF. The CDR3 DNA follows: TGCGCCAGCAGCTCCGGGGACACTTACCAAGAGACCCAGTACTTC.